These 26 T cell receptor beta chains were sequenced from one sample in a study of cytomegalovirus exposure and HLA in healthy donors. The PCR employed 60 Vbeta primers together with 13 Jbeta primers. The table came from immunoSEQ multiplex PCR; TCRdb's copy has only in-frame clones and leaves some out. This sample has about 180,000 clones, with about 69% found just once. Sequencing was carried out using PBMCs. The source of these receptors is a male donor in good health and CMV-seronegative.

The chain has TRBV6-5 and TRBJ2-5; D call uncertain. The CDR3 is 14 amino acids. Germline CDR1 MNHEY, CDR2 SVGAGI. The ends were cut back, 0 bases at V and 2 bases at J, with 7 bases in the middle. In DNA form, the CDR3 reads TGTGCCAGCAGTTACTCTTACAGACAAGAGACCCAGTACTTC. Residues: CASSYSYRQETQYF.

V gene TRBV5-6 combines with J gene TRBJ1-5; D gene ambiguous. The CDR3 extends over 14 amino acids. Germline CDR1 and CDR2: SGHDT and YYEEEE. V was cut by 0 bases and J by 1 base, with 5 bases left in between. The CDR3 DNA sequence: TGTGCCAGCAGCTTGGGAGGAAGCAATCAGCCCCAGCATTTT. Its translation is CASSLGGSNQPQHF.

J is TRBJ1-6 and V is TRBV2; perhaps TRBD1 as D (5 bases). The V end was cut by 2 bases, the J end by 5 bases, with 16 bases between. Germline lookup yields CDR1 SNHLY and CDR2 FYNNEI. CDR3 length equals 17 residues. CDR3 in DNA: TGTGCCAGCAGTGAAATTTGGGTGGGACTGAATAATTCACCCCTCCACTTT. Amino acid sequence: CASSEIWVGLNNSPLHF. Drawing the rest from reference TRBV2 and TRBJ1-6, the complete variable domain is EPEVTQTPSHQVTQMGQEVILRCVPISNHLYFYWYRQILGQKVEFLVSFYNNEISEKSEIFDDQFSVERPDGSNFTLKIRSTKLEDSAMYFCASSEIWVGLNNSPLHFGNGTRLTVT.

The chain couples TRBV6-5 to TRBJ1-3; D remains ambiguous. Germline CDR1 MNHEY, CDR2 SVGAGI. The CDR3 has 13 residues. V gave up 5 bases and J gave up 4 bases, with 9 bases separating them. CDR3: CASSRDNGNTIYF. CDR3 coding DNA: TGTGCCAGCAGTCGCGACAACGGAAACACCATATATTTT.

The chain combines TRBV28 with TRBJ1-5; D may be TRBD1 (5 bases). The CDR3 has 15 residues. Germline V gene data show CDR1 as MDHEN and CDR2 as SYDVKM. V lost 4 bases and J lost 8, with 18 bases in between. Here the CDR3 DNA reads TGTGCCAGCAGTTACAGGATTACATCTCGGGAGCCCCAGCATTTT. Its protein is CASSYRITSREPQHF.

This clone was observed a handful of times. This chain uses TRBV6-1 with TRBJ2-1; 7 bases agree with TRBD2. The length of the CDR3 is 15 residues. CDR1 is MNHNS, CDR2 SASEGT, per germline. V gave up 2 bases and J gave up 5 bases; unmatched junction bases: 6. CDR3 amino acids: CASSERGRGDNEQFF. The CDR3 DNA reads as TGTGCCAGCAGTGAACGCGGGAGAGGGGACAATGAGCAGTTCTTC.

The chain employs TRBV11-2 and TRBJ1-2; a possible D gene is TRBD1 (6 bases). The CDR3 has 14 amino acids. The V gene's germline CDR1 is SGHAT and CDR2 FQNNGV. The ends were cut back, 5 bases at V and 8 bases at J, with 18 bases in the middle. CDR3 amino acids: CASSRDGGSNGYTF. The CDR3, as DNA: TGTGCCAGCAGCCGCGATGGGGGCAGTAACGGCTACACCTTC.

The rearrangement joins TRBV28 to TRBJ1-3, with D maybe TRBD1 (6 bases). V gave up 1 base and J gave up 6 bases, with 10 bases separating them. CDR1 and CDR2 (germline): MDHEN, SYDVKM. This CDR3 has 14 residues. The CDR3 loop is CASSLFTGKNTIYF. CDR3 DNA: TGTGCCAGCAGTTTATTTACAGGGAAAAACACCATATATTTT.

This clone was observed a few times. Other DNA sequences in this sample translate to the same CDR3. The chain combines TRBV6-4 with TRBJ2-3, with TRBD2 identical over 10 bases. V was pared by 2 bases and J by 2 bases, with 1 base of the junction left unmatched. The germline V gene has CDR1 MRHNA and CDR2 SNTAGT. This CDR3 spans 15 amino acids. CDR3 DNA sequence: TGTGCCAGCAGTGACAGCGGGGGGGCCACAGATACGCAGTATTTT. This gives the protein CASSDSGGATDTQYF.

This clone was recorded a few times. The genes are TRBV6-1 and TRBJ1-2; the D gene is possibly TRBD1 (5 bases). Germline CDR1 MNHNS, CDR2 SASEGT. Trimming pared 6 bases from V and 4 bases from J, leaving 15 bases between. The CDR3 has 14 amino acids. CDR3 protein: CASSSGGVPYGYTF. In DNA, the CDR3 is TGTGCCAGCAGCTCCGGGGGGGTTCCCTATGGCTACACCTTC.

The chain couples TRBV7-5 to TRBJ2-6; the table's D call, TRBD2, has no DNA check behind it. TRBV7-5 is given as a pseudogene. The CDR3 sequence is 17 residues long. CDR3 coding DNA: TGTGCCAGAAGCTTAGGACTAGCGGAGCTCTGGGCCAACGTCCTGACTTTC. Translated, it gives CARSLGLAELWANVLTF.

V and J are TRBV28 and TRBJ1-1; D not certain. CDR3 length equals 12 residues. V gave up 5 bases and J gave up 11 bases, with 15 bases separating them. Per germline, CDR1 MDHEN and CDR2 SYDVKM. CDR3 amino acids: CASSRGYVAAFF. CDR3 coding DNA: TGTGCCAGCAGTCGGGGTTACGTTGCGGCTTTCTTT.

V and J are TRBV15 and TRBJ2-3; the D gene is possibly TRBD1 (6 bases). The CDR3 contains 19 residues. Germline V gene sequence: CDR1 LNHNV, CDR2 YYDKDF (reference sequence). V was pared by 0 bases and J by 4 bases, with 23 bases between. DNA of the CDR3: TGTGCCACCAGCAGAGATGGGGGCGTGGGCAGCGCCCTAGCAGATACGCAGTATTTT. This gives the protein CATSRDGGVGSALADTQYF. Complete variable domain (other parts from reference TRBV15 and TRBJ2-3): DAMVIQNPRYQVTQFGKPVTLSCSQTLNHNVMYWYQQKSSQAPKLLFHYYDKDFNNEADTPDNFQSRRPNTSFCFLDIRSPGLGDTAMYLCATSRDGGVGSALADTQYFGPGTRLTVL.

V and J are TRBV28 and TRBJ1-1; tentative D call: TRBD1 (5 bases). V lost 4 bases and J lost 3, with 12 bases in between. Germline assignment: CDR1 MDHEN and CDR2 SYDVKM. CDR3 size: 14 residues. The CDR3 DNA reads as TGTGCCAGCAGTTCCCAGGGTGGGGACACTGAAGCTTTCTTT. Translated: CASSSQGGDTEAFF.

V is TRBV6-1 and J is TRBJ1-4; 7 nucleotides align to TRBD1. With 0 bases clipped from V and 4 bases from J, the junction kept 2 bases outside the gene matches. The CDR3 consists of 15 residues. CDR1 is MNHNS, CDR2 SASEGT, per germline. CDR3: CASSEASGGNEKLFF. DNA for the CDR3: TGTGCCAGCAGTGAAGCGTCAGGGGGTAATGAAAAACTGTTTTTT.

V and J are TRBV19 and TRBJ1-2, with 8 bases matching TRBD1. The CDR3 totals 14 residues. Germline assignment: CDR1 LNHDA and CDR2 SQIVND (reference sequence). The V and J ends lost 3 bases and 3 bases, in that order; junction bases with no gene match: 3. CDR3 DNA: TGTGCCAGTAGTATCGGACAGGGTGACTATGGCTACACCTTC. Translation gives CASSIGQGDYGYTF.

The CDR3 loop reads CASSLTNVGDATNEKLFF. The CDR3 DNA reads TGCGCCAGCAGCCTTACAAACGTCGGGGATGCAACTAATGAAAAACTGTTTTTT. The chain combines TRBV4-1 with TRBJ1-4; no reliable D call. Trimming removed 4 bases from V and 0 bases from J, with 18 bases in between. The CDR3 extends over 18 amino acids. Germline CDR1 MGHRA, CDR2 YSYEKL.

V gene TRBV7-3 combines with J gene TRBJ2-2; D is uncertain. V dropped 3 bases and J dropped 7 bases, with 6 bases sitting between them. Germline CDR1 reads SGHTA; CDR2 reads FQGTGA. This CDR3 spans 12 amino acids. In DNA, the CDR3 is TGTGCCAGCAGCTTCCCCGGCGGGGAGCTGTTTTTT. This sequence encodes CASSFPGGELFF.

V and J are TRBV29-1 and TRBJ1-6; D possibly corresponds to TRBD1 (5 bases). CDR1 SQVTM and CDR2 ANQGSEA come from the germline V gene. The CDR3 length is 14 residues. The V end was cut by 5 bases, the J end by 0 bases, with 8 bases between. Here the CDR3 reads CSVRQSSYNSPLHF. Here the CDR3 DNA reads TGCAGCGTTAGACAGAGCTCCTATAATTCACCCCTCCACTTT.

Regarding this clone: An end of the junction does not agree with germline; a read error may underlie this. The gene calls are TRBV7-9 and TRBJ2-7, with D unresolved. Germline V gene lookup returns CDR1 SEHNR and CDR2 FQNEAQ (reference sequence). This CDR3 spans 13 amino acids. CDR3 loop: CSSSFNQLDEQYF. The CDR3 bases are TGTTCCAGCAGCTTTAATCAACTCGACGAGCAGTACTTC.

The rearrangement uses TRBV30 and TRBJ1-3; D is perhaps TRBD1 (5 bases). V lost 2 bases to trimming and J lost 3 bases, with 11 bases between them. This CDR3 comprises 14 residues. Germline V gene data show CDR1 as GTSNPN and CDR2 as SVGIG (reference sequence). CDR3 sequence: CAWSQGRFGNTIYF. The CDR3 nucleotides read TGTGCCTGGAGTCAGGGCCGCTTTGGAAACACCATATATTTT.

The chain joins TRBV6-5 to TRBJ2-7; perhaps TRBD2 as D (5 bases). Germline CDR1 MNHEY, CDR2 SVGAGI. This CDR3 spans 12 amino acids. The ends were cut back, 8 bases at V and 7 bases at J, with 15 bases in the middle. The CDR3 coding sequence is TGTGCCAGCCGTGCGGGCCCCGGGGAGCAGTACTTC. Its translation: CASRAGPGEQYF.

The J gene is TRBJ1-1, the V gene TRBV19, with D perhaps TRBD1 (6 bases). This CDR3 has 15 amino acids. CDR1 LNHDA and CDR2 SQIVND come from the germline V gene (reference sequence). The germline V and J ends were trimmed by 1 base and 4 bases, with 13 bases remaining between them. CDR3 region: CASSIGGGGSTEAFF. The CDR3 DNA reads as TGTGCCAGTAGTATAGGGGGAGGGGGGAGCACTGAAGCTTTCTTT.

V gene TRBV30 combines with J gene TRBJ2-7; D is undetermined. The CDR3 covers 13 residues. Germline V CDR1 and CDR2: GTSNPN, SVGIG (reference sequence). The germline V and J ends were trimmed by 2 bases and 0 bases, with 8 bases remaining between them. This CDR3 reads CAWSSGHSYEQYF. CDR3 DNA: TGTGCCTGGAGTTCTGGCCACTCCTACGAGCAGTACTTC.

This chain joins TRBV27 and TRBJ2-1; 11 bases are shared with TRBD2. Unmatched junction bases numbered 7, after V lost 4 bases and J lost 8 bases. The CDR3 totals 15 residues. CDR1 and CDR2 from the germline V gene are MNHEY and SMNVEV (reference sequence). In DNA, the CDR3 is TGTGCCAGCAGTTACGCTAGCGGGAGGTATGATGAGCAGTTCTTC. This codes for CASSYASGRYDEQFF.

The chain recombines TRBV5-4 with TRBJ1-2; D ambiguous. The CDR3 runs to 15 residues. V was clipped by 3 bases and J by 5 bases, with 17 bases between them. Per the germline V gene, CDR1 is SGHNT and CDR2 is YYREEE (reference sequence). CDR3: CASSSPDRGGYGYTF. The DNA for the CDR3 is TGTGCCAGCAGCTCCCCCGACCGTGGAGGGTATGGCTACACCTTC.